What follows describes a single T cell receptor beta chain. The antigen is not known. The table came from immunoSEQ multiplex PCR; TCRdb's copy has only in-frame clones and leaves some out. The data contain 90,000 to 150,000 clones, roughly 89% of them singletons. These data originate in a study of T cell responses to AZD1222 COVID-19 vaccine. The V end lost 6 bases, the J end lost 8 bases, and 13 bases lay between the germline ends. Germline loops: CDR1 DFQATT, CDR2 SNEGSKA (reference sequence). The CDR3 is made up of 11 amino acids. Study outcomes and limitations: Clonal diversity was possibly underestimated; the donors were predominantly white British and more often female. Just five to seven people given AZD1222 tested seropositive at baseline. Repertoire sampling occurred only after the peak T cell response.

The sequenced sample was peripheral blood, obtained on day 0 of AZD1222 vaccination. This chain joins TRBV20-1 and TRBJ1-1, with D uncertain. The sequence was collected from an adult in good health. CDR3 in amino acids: CSARLVTEAFF. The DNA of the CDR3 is TGCAGTGCACGGCTCGTGACGGAAGCTTTCTTT.